This T cell receptor beta chain was identified during a study of regulatory T cells in long-lasting Graves disease. Study conclusions and caveats: There was favoring of TRBV28, TRBJ1-2 and TRBJ2-5 in persistent disease. Among persistent patients, a larger number of public clonotypes were shared (around 2,700) than among newly diagnosed patients (just over 950).

As for time point: newly diagnosed GD, antithyroid drugs for less than 3 months. Construction of the TCR library relied on RNA isolated from PBMCs. Germline V gene sequence: CDR1 DFQATT, CDR2 SNEGSKA (reference sequence). V was pared by 3 bases and J by 1 base, with 6 bases of the junction left unmatched. This CDR3 comprises 15 residues. This clonotype came up many times. Its antigen is unknown. Construction of TCR beta libraries relied on iRepertoire HTBI primers and on Arm-PCR targeting CDR3 regions. Each CDR3 protein gets one entry after TCRdb re-called the multiplex PCR reads with MiXCR. The sample lists a few hundred thousand distinct CDR3 sequences, around 11% seen once, with 18% in the top ten. This sample was shared with a second study, whose subject was T cells in Graves' hyperthyroidism and ophthalmopathy. That paper states: Patients aged 18 to 65 had newly diagnosed hyperthyroidism lasting under 2 months.

The rearrangement uses TRBV20-1 and TRBJ2-1; TRBD2 matches at 7 bases. The origin of this receptor is a woman between 18 and 29 years old with Graves disease. Here the sequenced sample was peripheral blood mononuclear cells (PBMCs), taken at new diagnosis, from a patient treated with antithyroid drugs. The CDR3 reads CSARGSGGSYNEQFF. CDR3 DNA sequence: TGCAGTGCTAGGGGGTCCGGGGGGTCCTACAATGAGCAGTTCTTC.